This TCR beta chain is drawn from a study of Graves' ophthalmopathy and Graves' hyperthyroidism. Findings and limits, study-wide: The study's model predicted ophthalmopathy progression at roughly 69% sensitivity and around 75% specificity. Blood contained most expanded thyroid clonotypes exceeding 0.001 frequency. Cross-validated, the 13-signature model showed 87.88%/81.08% sensitivity/specificity, and 80%/75% in the test set.

Scientists amplified the TCR beta CDR3 regions from RNA transcripts. The authors performed first-round RT-PCR with HTBI primers and then a second-round multiplex PCR. TCRdb ran MiXCR on the multiplex PCR reads and lists one entry per CDR3 protein. The profile shows approximately 700,000 distinct CDR3 sequences, 35% to 45% of them singletons. This clonotype was seen a handful of times. No antigen is known for it. The germline V gene encodes CDR1 SNHLY and CDR2 FYNNEI. V dropped 5 bases and J dropped 7; count of bases not matched to a gene: 13. This CDR3 region has 15 residues. The TCR originated in an adult man with Graves' ophthalmopathy. Sequenced: peripheral blood. The chain has TRBV2 and TRBJ2-7; 8 nucleotides align to TRBD2. The CDR3 DNA follows: TGTGCCAGCAGTTACTCAAGCGGGAGTCATCAAGAGCAGTACTTC. Its protein is CASSYSSGSHQEQYF.